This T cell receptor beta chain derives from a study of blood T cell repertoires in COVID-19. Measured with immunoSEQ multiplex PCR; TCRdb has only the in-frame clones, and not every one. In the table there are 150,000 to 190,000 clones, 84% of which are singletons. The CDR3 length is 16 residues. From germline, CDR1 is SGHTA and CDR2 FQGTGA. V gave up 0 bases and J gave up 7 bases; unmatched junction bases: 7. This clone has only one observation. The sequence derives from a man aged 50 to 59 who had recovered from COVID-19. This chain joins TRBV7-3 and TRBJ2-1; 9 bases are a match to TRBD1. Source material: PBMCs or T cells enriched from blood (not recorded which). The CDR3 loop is CASSLTLGQGRNEQFF. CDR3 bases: TGTGCCAGCAGCTTAACGCTGGGACAGGGCAGGAATGAGCAGTTCTTC. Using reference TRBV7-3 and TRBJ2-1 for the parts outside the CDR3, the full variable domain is GAGVSQTPSNKVTEKGKYVELRCDPISGHTALYWYRQSLGQGPEFLIYFQGTGAADDSGLPNDRFFAVRPEGSVSTLKIQRTERGDSAVYLCASSLTLGQGRNEQFFGPGTRLTVL.